The clone carrying this T cell receptor (beta chain) was counted many times. Its antigen remains unknown. The data were obtained in a study of neurological immune-mediated disorders. Whole-study findings and limits: Expanded clones shared no identical CDR3 amino acid sequences across subjects, which suggested private TCR-beta repertoires in all groups.

Regarding time point: technical triplicate 3. About a million sorted CD4+ or CD8+ T cells made each library. J gave up 4 bases and V 6 bases, and 8 bases lay outside the gene matches. CDR3 length: 14 amino acids. The cDNA came from 5'RACE, which used 10-nucleotide random UMIs. Each sequencing run yielded over 200 million TCR-beta sequences from 15-18 subjects. TCRdb re-called the 5' RACE reads with MiXCR, one entry per CDR3 protein. This table has 25,000 to 35,000 distinct CDR3 sequences, 16% appearing once. This sequence originates from a female donor with HTLV-1-associated myelopathy (HAM/TSP). The chain carries TRBV12-3 or TRBV12-4 and TRBJ2-5; the match to TRBD1 covers 7 bases. Sequenced: CD4+ T cells from blood. The CDR3 DNA sequence: TGTGCCAGCAGGTCCCGGGACAGTGGAGAGACCCAGTACTTC. Translated, it gives CASRSRDSGETQYF.